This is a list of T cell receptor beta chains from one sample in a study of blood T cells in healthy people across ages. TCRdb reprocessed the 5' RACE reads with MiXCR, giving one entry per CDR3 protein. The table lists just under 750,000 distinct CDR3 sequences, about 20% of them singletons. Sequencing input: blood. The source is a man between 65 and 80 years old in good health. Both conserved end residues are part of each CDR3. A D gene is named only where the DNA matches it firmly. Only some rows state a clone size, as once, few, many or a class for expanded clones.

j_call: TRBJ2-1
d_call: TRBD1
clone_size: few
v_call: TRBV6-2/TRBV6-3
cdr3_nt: TGTGCCAGCAGTGAACTTCGGGACAGGGGCAGGTATGAGCAGTTCTTC
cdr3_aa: CASSELRDRGRYEQFF

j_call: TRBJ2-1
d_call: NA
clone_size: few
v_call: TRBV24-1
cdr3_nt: TGTGCCACCAGTGATACGCAAGGTTACAATGAGCAGTTCTTC
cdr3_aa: CATSDTQGYNEQFF

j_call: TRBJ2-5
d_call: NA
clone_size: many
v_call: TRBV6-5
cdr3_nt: TGTGCCAGCAGTTACGGACCCGGGGACCAAGAGACCCAGTACTTC
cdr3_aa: CASSYGPGDQETQYF

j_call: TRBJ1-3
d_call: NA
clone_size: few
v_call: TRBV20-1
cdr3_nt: TGCAGTGCTAGTGGGGGGGCAGGCCCCTCTGGAAACACCATATATTTT
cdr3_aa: CSASGGAGPSGNTIYF

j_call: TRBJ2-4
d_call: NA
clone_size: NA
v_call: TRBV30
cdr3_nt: TGTGCCTGGAGTGTAGGTGGAAACATTCAGTACTTC
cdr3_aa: CAWSVGGNIQYF

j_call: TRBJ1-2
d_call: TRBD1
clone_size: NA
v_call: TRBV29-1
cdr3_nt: TGCAGCGTTTTACCGGGACAGGGTGCCGGCTACACCTTC
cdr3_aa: CSVLPGQGAGYTF

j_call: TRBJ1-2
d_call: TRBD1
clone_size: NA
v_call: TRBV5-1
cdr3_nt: TGCGCCAGCAGCTCCGGACAGGTTGATGGTGGCTACACCTTC
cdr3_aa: CASSSGQVDGGYTF

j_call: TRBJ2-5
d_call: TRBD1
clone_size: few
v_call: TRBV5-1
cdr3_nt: TGCGCCAGCAGCTTGGGCCAGGGGGCGATCGGAGAGACCCAGTACTTC
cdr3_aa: CASSLGQGAIGETQYF

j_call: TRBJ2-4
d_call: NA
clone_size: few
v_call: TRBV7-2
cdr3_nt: TGTGCCAGCAGCTCAGGAGTTTTCAAAAACATTCAGTACTTC
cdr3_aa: CASSSGVFKNIQYF

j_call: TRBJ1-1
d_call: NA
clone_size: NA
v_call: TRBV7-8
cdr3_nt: TGTGCCAGCAGGTCCGTCGGTATGAACACTGAAGCTTTCTTT
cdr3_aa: CASRSVGMNTEAFF

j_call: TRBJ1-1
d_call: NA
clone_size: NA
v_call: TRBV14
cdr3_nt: TGTGCCAGCAGCCAAGGTCAGGGGTATCGCACTGAAGCTTTCTTT
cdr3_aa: CASSQGQGYRTEAFF

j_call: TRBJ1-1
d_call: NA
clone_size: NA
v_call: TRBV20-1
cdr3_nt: TGCAGTGCTCCAGGTAGGGTGGATACTGAAGCTTTCTTT
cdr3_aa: CSAPGRVDTEAFF

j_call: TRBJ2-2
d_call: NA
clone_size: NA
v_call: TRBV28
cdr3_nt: TGTGCCAGCTTACAGGGTAGCGGGGAGCTGTTTTTT
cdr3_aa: CASLQGSGELFF

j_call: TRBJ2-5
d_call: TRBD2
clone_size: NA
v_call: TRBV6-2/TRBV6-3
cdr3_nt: TGTGCCAGCAACGAAGAACTAGCGGAAGGAAAGACCCAGTACTTC
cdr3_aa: CASNEELAEGKTQYF

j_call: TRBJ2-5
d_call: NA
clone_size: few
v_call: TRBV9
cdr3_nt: TGTGCCAGCAGCGTACCTGAGGAGGAGACCCAGTACTTC
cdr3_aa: CASSVPEEETQYF

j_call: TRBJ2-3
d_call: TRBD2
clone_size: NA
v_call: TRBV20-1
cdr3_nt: TGCAGTGCTAGAGATCGGACTAGACCTAGCACAGATACGCAGTATTTT
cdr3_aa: CSARDRTRPSTDTQYF

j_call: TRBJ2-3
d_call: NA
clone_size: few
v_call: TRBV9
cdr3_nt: TGTGCCAGCAGCCCCCAAAGCGGGCTGGTCTTAGATACGCAGTATTTT
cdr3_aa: CASSPQSGLVLDTQYF

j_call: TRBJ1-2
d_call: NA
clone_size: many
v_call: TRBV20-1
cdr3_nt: TGCAGTGCTAGAGAGAGCGCAGATTATGGCTACACCTTC
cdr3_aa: CSARESADYGYTF

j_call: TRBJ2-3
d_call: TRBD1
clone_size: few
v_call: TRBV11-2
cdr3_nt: TGTGCCAGCAGCTTAAAAAGGGACAGGGTTAGAGATACGCAGTATTTT
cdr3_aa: CASSLKRDRVRDTQYF

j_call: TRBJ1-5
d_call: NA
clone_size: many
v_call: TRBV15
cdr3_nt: TGTGCCACCAGCACATCCTTCGGGGGACCCAATCAGCCCCAGCATTTT
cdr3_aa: CATSTSFGGPNQPQHF

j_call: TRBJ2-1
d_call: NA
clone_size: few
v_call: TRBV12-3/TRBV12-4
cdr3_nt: TGTGCCAGCAGTTCCTCCCGCGGGCAGTTCTTC
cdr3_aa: CASSSSRGQFF

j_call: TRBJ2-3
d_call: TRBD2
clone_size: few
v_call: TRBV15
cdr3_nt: TGTGCCACCAGCAGAGATCCTAGCGGCGGCACAGATACGCAGTATTTT
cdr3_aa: CATSRDPSGGTDTQYF

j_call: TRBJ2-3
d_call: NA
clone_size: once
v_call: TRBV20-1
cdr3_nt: TGCAGTGCTAGAGATCCACGGCAGGCCGAAGATACGCAGTATTTT
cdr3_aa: CSARDPRQAEDTQYF

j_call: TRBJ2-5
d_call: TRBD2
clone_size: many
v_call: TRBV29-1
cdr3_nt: TGCAGCGTTGATGATGGGGGGGGAGAGACCCAGTACTTC
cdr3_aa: CSVDDGGGETQYF

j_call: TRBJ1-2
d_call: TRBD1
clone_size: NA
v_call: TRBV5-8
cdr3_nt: TGTGCCAGCAGCTTGTCGCCGGGACAGACTAACTATGGCTACACCTTC
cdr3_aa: CASSLSPGQTNYGYTF

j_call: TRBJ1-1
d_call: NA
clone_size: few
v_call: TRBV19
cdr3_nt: NA
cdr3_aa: CASTSGRGRPNTEAFF

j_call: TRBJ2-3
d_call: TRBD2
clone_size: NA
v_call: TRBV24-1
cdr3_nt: TGTGCCACCAGTATAGCGGGAGTCACAGGTACGCAGTATTTT
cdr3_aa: CATSIAGVTGTQYF

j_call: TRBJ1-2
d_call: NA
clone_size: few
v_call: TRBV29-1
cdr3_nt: TGCAGCGTTGAAGGCCAGCGACTTAACTATGGCTACACCTTC
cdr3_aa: CSVEGQRLNYGYTF

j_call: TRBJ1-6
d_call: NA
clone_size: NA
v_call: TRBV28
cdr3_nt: TGTGCCAGCAGTTTAAAACAGTATAATTCACCCCTCCACTTT
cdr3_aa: CASSLKQYNSPLHF

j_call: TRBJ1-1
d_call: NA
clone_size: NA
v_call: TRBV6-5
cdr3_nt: TGTGCCAGCAGTAGGGGACATCAGGGGATAGAGGCTTTCTTT
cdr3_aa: CASSRGHQGIEAFF

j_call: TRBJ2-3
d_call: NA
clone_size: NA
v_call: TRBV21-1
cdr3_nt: TGTGCCAGCAGCATCCGGGACAGAAGTGCAGATACGCAGTATTTT
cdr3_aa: CASSIRDRSADTQYF

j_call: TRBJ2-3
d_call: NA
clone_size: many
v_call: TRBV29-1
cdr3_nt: TGCAGCGTTGTGTGGACCACAGGGTTCACAGATACGCAGTATTTT
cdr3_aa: CSVVWTTGFTDTQYF

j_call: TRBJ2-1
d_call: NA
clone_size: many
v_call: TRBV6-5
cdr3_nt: TGTGCCAGCAGTCCCGGGACACTCTTGGGCAATGAGCAGTTCTTC
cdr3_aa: CASSPGTLLGNEQFF

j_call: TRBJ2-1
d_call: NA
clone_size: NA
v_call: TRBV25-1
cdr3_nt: TGTGCCAGCAGTGCTAGACAGTTGAGCTCCTACAATGAGCAGTTCTTC
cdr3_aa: CASSARQLSSYNEQFF